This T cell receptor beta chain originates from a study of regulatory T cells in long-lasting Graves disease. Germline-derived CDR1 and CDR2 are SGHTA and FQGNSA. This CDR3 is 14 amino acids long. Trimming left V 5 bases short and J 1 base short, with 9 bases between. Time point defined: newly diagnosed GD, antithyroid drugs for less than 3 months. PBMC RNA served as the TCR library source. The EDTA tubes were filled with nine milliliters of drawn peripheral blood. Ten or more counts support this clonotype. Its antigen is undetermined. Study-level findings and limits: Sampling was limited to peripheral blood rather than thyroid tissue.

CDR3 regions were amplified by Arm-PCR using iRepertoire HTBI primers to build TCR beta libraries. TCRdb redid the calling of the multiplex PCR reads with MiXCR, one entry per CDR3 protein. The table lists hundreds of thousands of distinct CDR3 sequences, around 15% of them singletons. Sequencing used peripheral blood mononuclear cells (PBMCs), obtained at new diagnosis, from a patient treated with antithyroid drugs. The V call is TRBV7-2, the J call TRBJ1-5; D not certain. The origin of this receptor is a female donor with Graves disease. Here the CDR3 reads CASSRPESNQPQHF. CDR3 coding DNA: TGTGCCAGCAGCCGACCGGAGAGCAATCAGCCCCAGCATTTT.